A few counts support the clone carrying this T cell receptor beta chain. The sample originates from a study of blood T cell repertoires in COVID-19. Study summary: Both acute and convalescent COVID-19 samples were obtained from the United States, Italy and Spain. Sources were T cells, B-cell-depleted T cells, or PBMCs; the material itself was cDNA or gDNA.

The authors' processing: Amplified reference gene primers provided the basis for estimating nucleated cell counts. The repertoire was sequenced with immunoSEQ multiplex PCR; TCRdb's copy has only in-frame clones and lacks some. From that table come the V and J calls and clone size; the DNA was used to work out D and trimming. The table records more than 95,000 clones, approximately 80% of them present only once. Per germline, CDR1 ENHRY and CDR2 SYGVKD. Trimming took 7 bases from V and 4 from J, leaving 8 bases between them. The CDR3 loop spans 11 amino acids. The sample comprised peripheral blood. The chain has TRBV10-3 and TRBJ2-7; D remains unclear. The clonotype originates from a man in his fifties with acute or convalescent COVID-19. Here the CDR3 reads CAIMNSYEQYF. CDR3 bases: TGTGCCATCATGAACAGTTACGAGCAGTACTTC.